The T cell receptor beta chain described here comes from a study of blood T cell repertoires in COVID-19. About the research overall: COVID-19 samples from acute and convalescent phases originated in the United States, Italy and Spain. T cells, B-cell-depleted T cells, or PBMCs provided the cDNA or gDNA that served as material.

Germline CDR1 KGHDR, CDR2 SFDVKD. This CDR3 region has 17 residues. With 2 bases clipped from V and 2 bases from J, the junction kept 8 bases outside the gene matches. Study processing details: The assay estimated nucleated cells by amplifying reference gene primers. This table comes from immunoSEQ multiplex PCR, and its TCRdb copy is limited to in-frame clones, with some not included. The V and J calls and clone size were taken over from that table, and D and trimming were inferred from the DNA. The sample contains around 11,000 clones, roughly 80% of which appear only once. Sample: peripheral blood. This rearrangement joins TRBV24-1 to TRBJ2-3, with 8 bases matching TRBD2. The clonotype originates from a man in his 70s with active COVID-19. The CDR3 bases are TGTGCCACCAGTGATTACGGACGGGGGGGATTCACAGATACGCAGTATTTT. It is translated as CATSDYGRGGFTDTQYF.